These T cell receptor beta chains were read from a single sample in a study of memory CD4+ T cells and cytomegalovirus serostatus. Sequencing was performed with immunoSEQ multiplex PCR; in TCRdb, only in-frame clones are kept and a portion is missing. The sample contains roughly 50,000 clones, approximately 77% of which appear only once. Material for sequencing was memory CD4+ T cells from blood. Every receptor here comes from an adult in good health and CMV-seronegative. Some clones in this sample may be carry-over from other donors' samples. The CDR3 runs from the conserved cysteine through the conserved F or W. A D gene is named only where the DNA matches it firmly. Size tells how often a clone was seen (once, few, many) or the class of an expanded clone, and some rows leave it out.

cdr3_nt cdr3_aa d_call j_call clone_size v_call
TGTGCCAGCAGCTTAGGGGTTGGTCTGAACACTGAAGCTTTCTTT CASSLGVGLNTEAFF - TRBJ1-1 - TRBV13
TGTGCCAGCAGCCCCCCTGTGGCAGGGGTCACCGGGGAGCTGTTTTTT CASSPPVAGVTGELFF - TRBJ2-2 - TRBV7-9
TGTGCCAGCAGTTACTCCCACAGGCCGGGCTATGGCTACACCTTC CASSYSHRPGYGYTF - TRBJ1-2 few TRBV6-5
TGCGCCAGCAGCCTAGGACAGGCTAGCTCTGGGGAGCTGTTTTTT CASSLGQASSGELFF TRBD1 TRBJ2-2 - TRBV4-3
TGTGCCAGCAGGGGCCTACTCGGTAGCGGGAGGGCCGGGTATCACGAGCAGTACTTC CASRGLLGSGRAGYHEQYF TRBD2 TRBJ2-7 - TRBV2
TGTGCCAGCAGTTCTGGGGCAACAGCCCAGGGATACGAGCAGTACTTC CASSSGATAQGYEQYF - TRBJ2-7 - TRBV5-6
TGTGCCAGCAGCTCAACGACCATTCTGGCTACCACCTTC CASSSTTILATTF - TRBJ1-2 few TRBV5-6
TGTGCCAGCAGCCCGGACAGGGCCCTTTATAATTCACCCCTCCACTTT CASSPDRALYNSPLHF TRBD1 TRBJ1-6 - TRBV7-8
TGCAGCTTTAAATCGGCGGGGACTGAAGCTTTCTTT CSFKSAGTEAFF - TRBJ1-1 few TRBV29-1
TGTGCCAGCAGTTACTCCGGGACAGGGGGGTTCGAGCAGTACTTC CASSYSGTGGFEQYF TRBD1 TRBJ2-7 - TRBV6-5
TGTGCCAGCAGCTCGTTCTTCTCTGGGGCCAACGTCCTGACTTTC CASSSFFSGANVLTF - TRBJ2-6 - TRBV11-2
TGCGCCAGCAGTGAGAGCTTCGACACTGAAGCTTTCTTT CASSESFDTEAFF - TRBJ1-1 - TRBV10-1
TGTGCCAGCGGTTTATTCAATGAGCAGTTCTTC CASGLFNEQFF - TRBJ2-1 - TRBV6-6
TGTGCCAGCAGGGGACAGAATAATTCACCCCTCCACTTT CASRGQNNSPLHF TRBD1 TRBJ1-6 few TRBV6-5
TGCGCCAGCAGCCAAGAGCCGAGGCAGGGTCAGCCCCAGCATTTT CASSQEPRQGQPQHF - TRBJ1-5 - TRBV4-3
TGTGCTAGCAGCTCGGATAGCACAGATACGCAGTATTTT CASSSDSTDTQYF - TRBJ2-3 - TRBV7-7
TGTGCCAGCAGTTCCACAGGGGCTGGAAACACCATATATTTT CASSSTGAGNTIYF TRBD1 TRBJ1-3 - TRBV6-5
TGCGCCAGCAGCCAAGGCTTCGGCTATAACTATGGCTACACCTTC CASSQGFGYNYGYTF - TRBJ1-2 - TRBV4-3
TGCGCCAGCCGCCGTCAGGGGGACTACAATGAGCAGTTCTTC CASRRQGDYNEQFF TRBD1 TRBJ2-1 - TRBV5-1
TGTGCCAGCAGCGTAGACTTAGCCAAAAACATTCAGTACTTC CASSVDLAKNIQYF - TRBJ2-4 - TRBV9
TGTGCCAGCAGCCAAGCGAGTTACTCCGGGGAGCTGTTTTTT CASSQASYSGELFF - TRBJ2-2 - TRBV14
TGCGCCAGCAGCTTGGCCAACCAGGGCCCCTACGAGCAGTACTTC CASSLANQGPYEQYF - TRBJ2-7 - TRBV5-1
TGTGCCAGCAGCGACCCTTCGGGCAGCAATGAGCAGTTCTTC CASSDPSGSNEQFF - TRBJ2-1 - TRBV9
TGTGCCAGCTCCTGGAAGGCGGGAGACAATGAGCAGTTCTTC CASSWKAGDNEQFF TRBD2 TRBJ2-1 - TRBV18
TGCAGTGCTAAGGCGGGACAGTTGAAGTTCTTC CSAKAGQLKFF - TRBJ2-1 - TRBV20-1
TGTGCCAGCACTAGCCGCCTTGGGCAGTTCTTC CASTSRLGQFF - TRBJ2-1 - TRBV6-5
TGTGCCAGCATTGGGGTAGGCGACACCGGGGAGCTGTTTTTT CASIGVGDTGELFF - TRBJ2-2 - TRBV28
TGTGCCAGCAGTTTTCTTTCGTGGCAGGGAAATGAAAAACTGTTTTTT CASSFLSWQGNEKLFF - TRBJ1-4 - TRBV27
TGCGCCAGCAGCCAAGGGGGTGGGAGGGGTGGGGAGCTGTTTTTT CASSQGGGRGGELFF TRBD2 TRBJ2-2 - TRBV4-1
TGTGCCAGCAGCCAAGCCCTAGTTAACTCCTACAATGAGCAGTTCTTC CASSQALVNSYNEQFF - TRBJ2-1 - TRBV4-2
TGTGCCAGTAGGGACACCTGGGCGAACACTGAAGCTTTCTTT CASRDTWANTEAFF - TRBJ1-1 - TRBV6-6